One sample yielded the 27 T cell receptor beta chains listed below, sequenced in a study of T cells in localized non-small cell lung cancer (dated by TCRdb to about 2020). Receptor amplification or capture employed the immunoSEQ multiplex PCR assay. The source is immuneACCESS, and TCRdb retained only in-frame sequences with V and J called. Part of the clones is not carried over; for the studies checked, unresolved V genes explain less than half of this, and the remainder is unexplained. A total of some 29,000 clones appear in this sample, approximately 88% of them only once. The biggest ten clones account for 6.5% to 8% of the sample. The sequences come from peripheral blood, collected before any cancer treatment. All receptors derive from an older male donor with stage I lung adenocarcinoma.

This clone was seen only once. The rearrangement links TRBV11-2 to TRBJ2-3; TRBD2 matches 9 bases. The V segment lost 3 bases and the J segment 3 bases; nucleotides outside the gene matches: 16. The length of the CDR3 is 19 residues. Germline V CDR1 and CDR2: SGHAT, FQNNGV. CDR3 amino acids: CASSFEVAGAPRGTDTQYF. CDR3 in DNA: TGTGCCAGCAGCTTCGAGGTAGCGGGGGCGCCGAGGGGGACAGATACGCAGTATTTT.

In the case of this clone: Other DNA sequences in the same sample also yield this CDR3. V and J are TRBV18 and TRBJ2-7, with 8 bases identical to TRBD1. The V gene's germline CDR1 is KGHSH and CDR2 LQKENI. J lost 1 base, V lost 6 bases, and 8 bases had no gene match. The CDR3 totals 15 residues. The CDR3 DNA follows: TGTGCCAGCTCCCCCGGGACAGGCCTATCCTACGAGCAGTACTTC. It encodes CASSPGTGLSYEQYF. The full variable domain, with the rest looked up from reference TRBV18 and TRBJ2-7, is NAGVMQNPRHLVRRRGQEARLRCSPMKGHSHVYWYRQLPEEGLKFMVYLQKENIIDESGMPKERFSAEFPKEGPSILRIQQVVRGDSAAYFCASSPGTGLSYEQYFGPGTRLTVT.

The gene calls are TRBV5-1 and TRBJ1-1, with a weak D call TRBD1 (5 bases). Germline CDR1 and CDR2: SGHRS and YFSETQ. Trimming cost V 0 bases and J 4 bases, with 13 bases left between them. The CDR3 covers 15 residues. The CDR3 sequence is CASSLASGRGTEAFF. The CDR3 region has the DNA TGCGCCAGCAGCTTGGCCTCAGGGCGGGGCACTGAAGCTTTCTTT.

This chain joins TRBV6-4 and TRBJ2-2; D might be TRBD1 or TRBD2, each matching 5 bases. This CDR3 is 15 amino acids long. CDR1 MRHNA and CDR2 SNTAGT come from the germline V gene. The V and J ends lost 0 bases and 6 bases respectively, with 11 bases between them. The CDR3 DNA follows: TGTGCCAGCAGTGACTCGGGACCCTCACCCGGGGAGCTGTTTTTT. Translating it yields CASSDSGPSPGELFF.

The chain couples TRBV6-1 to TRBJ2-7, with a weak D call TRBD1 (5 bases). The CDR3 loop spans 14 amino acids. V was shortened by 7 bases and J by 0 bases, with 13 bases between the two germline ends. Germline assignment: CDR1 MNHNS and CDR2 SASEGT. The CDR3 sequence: CASKDIPSSYEQYF. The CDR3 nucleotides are TGTGCCAGCAAGGACATACCCAGCTCCTACGAGCAGTACTTC.

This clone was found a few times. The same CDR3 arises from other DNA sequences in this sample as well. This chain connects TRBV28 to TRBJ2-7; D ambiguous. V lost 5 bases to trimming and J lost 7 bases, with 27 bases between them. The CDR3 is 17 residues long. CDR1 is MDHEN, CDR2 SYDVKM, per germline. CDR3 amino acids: CASSMGSEIWVTWEQYF. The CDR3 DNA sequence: TGTGCCAGCAGTATGGGAAGCGAGATTTGGGTGACCTGGGAGCAGTACTTC.

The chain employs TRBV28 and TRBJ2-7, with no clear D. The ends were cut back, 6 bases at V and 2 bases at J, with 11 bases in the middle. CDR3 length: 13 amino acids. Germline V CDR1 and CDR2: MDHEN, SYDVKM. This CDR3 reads CASRRNSPYEQYF. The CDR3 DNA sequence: TGTGCCAGCAGGCGTAACTCCCCCTACGAGCAGTACTTC.

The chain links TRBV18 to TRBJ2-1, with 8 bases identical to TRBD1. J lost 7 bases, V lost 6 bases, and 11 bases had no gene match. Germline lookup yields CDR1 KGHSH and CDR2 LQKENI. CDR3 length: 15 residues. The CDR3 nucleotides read TGTGCCAGCTCGAGAGTAGGACAGGGACAAAATGAGCAGTTCTTC. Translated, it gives CASSRVGQGQNEQFF.

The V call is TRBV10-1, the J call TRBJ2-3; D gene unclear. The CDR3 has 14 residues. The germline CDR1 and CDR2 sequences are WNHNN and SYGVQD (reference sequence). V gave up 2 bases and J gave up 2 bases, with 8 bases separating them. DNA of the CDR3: TGCGCCAGCAGTGAGCTCGTTTTCACAGATACGCAGTATTTT. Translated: CASSELVFTDTQYF.

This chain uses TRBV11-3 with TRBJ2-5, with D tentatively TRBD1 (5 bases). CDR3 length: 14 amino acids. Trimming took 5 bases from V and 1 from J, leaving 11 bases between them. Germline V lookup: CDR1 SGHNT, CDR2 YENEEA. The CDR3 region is CASSAPGRQETQYF. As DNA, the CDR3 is TGTGCCAGCAGCGCGCCAGGGCGCCAAGAGACCCAGTACTTC.

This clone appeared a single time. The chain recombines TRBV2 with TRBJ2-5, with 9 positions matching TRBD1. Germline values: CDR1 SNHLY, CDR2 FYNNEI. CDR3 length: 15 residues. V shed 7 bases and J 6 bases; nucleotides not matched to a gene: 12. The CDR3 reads CASKSGQGEGKTQYF. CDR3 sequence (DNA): TGTGCCAGCAAATCGGGACAGGGAGAAGGGAAGACCCAGTACTTC. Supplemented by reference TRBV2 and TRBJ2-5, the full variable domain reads EPEVTQTPSHQVTQMGQEVILRCVPISNHLYFYWYRQILGQKVEFLVSFYNNEISEKSEIFDDQFSVERPDGSNFTLKIRSTKLEDSAMYFCASKSGQGEGKTQYFGPGTRLLVL.

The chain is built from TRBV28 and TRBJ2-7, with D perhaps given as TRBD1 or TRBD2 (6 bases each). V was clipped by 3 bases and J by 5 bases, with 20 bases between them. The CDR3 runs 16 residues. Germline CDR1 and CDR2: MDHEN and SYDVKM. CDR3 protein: CASSFPGGGGGDEQYF. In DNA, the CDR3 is TGTGCCAGCAGTTTCCCCGGGGGCGGCGGTGGGGACGAGCAGTACTTC.

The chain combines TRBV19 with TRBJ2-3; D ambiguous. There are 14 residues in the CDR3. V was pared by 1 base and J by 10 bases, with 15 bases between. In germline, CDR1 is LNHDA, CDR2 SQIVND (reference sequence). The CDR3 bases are TGTGCCAGTAGTATAGGTCGGGTAGGTGGTCCGCAGTATTTT. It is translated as CASSIGRVGGPQYF.

The chain's CDR3 is CAWSVLSPPDGYTF. CDR3 nucleotides: TGTGCCTGGAGTGTACTATCGCCGCCCGATGGCTACACCTTC. The genes are TRBV30 and TRBJ1-2; D is ambiguous. V was cut by 0 bases and J by 6 bases, with 14 bases left in between. CDR1 is GTSNPN, CDR2 SVGIG, per germline (reference sequence). CDR3 length equals 14 residues.

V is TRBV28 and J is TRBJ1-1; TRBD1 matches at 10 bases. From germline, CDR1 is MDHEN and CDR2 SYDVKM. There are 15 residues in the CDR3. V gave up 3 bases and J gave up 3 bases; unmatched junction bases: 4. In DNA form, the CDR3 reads TGTGCCAGCAGTTTTGCGGGACAGGGGTACACTGAAGCTTTCTTT. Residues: CASSFAGQGYTEAFF.

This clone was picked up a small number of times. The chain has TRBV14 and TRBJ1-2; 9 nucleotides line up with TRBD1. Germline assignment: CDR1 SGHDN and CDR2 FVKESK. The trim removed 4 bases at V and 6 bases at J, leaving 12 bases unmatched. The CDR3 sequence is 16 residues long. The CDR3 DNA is TGTGCCAGCAGCCGCGGGACAGGGAGGGCCGGGGATGGCTACACCTTC. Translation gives CASSRGTGRAGDGYTF.

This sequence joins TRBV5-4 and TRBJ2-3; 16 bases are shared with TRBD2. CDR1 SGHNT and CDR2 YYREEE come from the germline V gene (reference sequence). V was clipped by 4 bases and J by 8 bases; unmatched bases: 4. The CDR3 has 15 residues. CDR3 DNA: TGTGCCAGCAGCGGCGGGACTAGCGGGGGGGGTACGCAGTATTTT. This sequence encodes CASSGGTSGGGTQYF. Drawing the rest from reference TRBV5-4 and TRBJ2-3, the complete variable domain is ETGVTQSPTHLIKTRGQQVTLRCSSQSGHNTVSWYQQALGQGPQFIFQYYREEENGRGNFPPRFSGLQFPNYSSELNVNALELDDSALYLCASSGGTSGGGTQYFGPGTRLTVL.

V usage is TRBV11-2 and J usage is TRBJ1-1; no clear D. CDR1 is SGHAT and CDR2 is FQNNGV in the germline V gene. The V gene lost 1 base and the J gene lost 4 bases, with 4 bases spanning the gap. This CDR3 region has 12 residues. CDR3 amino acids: CASSLVGTEAFF. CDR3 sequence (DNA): TGTGCCAGCAGCTTAGTCGGCACTGAAGCTTTCTTT.

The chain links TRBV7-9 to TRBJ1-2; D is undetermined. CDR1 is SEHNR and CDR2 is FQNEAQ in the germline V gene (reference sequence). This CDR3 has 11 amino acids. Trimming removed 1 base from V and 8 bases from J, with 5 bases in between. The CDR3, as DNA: TGTGCCAGCAGCTTAGGTGGCGGCTACACCTTC. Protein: CASSLGGGYTF.

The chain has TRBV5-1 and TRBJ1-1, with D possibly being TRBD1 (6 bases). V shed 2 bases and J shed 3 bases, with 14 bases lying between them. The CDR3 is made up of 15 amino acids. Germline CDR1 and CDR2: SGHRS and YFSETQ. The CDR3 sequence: CASSFTGPRDTEAFF. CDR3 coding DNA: TGCGCCAGCAGCTTCACAGGGCCCCGGGACACTGAAGCTTTCTTT.

CDR3 amino acids: CASSPDRNPDTQYF. As DNA, the CDR3 is TGCGCCAGCAGCCCGGACAGGAACCCAGATACGCAGTATTTT. The rearrangement joins TRBV4-1 to TRBJ2-3, with 7 nucleotides matching TRBD1. This CDR3 is 14 amino acids long. The germline CDR1 and CDR2 sequences are MGHRA and YSYEKL. The V and J ends lost 4 bases and 4 bases, in that order; junction bases with no gene match: 5.

The CDR3 loop is CASSLLGGNEQYF. The CDR3 DNA reads TGTGCCAGCAGTTTACTGGGGGGTAACGAGCAGTACTTC. The V call is TRBV7-3, the J call TRBJ2-7; possible D gene TRBD2, 6 bases. The CDR3 runs to 13 residues. In germline, CDR1 is SGHTA, CDR2 FQGTGA. The V end was cut by 6 bases, the J end by 5 bases, with 14 bases between.

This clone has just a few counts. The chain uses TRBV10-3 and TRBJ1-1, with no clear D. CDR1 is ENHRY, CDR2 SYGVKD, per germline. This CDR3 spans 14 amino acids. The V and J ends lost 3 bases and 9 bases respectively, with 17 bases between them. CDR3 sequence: CAISDRLEIPQAFF. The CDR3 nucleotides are TGTGCCATCAGTGATCGGTTGGAGATTCCTCAAGCTTTCTTT.

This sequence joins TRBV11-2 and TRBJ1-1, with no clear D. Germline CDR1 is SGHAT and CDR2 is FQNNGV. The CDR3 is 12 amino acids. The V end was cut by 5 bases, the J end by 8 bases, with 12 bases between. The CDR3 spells CASSPLLGEAFF. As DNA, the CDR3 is TGTGCCAGCAGCCCCCTACTCGGAGAAGCTTTCTTT. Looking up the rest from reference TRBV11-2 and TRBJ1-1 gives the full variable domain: EAGVAQSPRYKIIEKRQSVAFWCNPISGHATLYWYQQILGQGPKLLIQFQNNGVVDDSQLPKDRFSAERLKGVDSTLKIQPAKLEDSAVYLCASSPLLGEAFFGQGTRLTVV.

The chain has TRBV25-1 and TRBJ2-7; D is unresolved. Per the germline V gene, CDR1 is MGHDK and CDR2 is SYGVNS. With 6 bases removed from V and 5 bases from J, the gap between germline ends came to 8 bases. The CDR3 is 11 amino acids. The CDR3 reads CASRRIHEQYF. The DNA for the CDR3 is TGTGCCAGCAGGAGGATCCACGAGCAGTACTTC.

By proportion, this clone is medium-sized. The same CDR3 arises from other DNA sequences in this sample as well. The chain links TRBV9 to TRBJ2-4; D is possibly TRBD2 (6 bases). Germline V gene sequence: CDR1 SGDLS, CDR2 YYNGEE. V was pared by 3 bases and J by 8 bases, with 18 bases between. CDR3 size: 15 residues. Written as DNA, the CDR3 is TGTGCCAGCAGCGGGGAAGGTCGGGGGTCGGACATTCAGTACTTC. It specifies CASSGEGRGSDIQYF. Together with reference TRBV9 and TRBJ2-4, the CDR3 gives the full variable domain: DSGVTQTPKHLITATGQRVTLRCSPRSGDLSVYWYQQSLDQGLQFLIQYYNGEERAKGNILERFSAQQFPDLHSELNLSSLELGDSALYFCASSGEGRGSDIQYFGAGTRLSVL.

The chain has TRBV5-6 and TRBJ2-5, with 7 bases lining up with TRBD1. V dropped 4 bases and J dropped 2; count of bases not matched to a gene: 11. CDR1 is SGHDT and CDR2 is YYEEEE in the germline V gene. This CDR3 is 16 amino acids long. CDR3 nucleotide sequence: TGTGCCAGCAGCCGGACAGGTTATCAGGGGCAAGAGACCCAGTACTTC. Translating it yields CASSRTGYQGQETQYF.